This T cell receptor beta chain derives from a study of tumor-infiltrating lymphocytes in primary liver carcinoma. Across the study: The patients comprised men and women between the ages of 30 and 69 years. Each sample had roughly 3.5 to 8 million productive TCRbeta reads regardless of tissue type.

The V and J ends lost 5 bases and 7 bases, in that order; junction bases with no gene match: 10. CDR1 SGHNT and CDR2 YENEEA come from the germline V gene. CDR3 length equals 15 residues. This clonotype was seen at least ten times. Priming with a constant-region primer yielded TCR beta cDNA from roughly 500 ng total RNA. Slightly modified ARM-PCR with three nested multiplex PCR rounds yielded TCR beta libraries. A C-beta reverse primer and TRBV1-TRBV30 forward primers served in each of the first two PCR rounds, at approximately 10 cycles apiece. Each CDR3 protein is one row after TCRdb ran MiXCR on the multiplex PCR reads. Here the sample spans more than 150,000 distinct CDR3 sequences, 50% to 75% being singletons. Alongside blood RNA obtained from unsorted whole blood, germline DNA was also extracted. Patients were chronically HBV-infected and treatment-naive.

V gene TRBV11-3 combines with J gene TRBJ2-1; 8 bases match TRBD2. The sequence derives from a man in his forties with primary liver carcinoma and hepatitis B virus infection. Sequenced input: peripheral blood. The CDR3 region is CASSPPGLGSNEQFF. In DNA form, the CDR3 reads TGTGCCAGCAGCCCCCCGGGACTAGGGTCTAATGAGCAGTTCTTC. Supplemented by reference TRBV11-3 and TRBJ2-1, the full variable domain reads EAGVVQSPRYKIIEKKQPVAFWCNPISGHNTLYWYLQNLGQGPELLIRYENEEAVDDSQLPKDRFSAERLKGVDSTLKIQPAELGDSAVYLCASSPPGLGSNEQFFGPGTRLTVL.